The present entry profiles one T cell receptor (beta chain) with its context. What it binds is unknown. The sample comes from a study of beta chain features in type 1 diabetes. Study-wide results and caveats: Naive, central memory and Treg TCRB repertoires appeared more alike in patients than in healthy donors. All four CD4+ subsets of Type 1 diabetes patients contained TCRB CDR3s that were moderately but significantly shorter.

The collection from each donor was one heparinised blood draw averaging roughly 0.12 L. A CD45RO/CCR7/CD25/CD127/CD95/CD27 panel sorted naive, central memory, regulatory and stem cell-like memory CD4+ cells. Each population that was sorted was more than 95% pure. Expressed TCRB transcripts were sequenced because the entire RNA isolate underwent reverse transcription. Clones were read by immunoSEQ multiplex PCR, and TCRdb kept only the in-frame ones, dropping some. The sample includes around 140,000 clones, 7.5% to 9.5% of them seen just once. The sequence derives from a man aged 30 to 45 with type 1 diabetes. The source material was central memory CD4+ T cells from blood.

DNA of the CDR3: TGTGCCAGCAGTTCAGGCTTGGGGGGATTTCAGCCCCAGCATTTT. Residues: CASSSGLGGFQPQHF. The gene calls are TRBV28 and TRBJ1-5; weak D call: TRBD1 (5 bases). This CDR3 spans 15 amino acids. The ends were cut back, 4 bases at V and 6 bases at J, with 16 bases in the middle. Germline CDR1 and CDR2: MDHEN and SYDVKM.